Below are 9 T cell receptor beta chains sequenced from a single sample in a study of cytomegalovirus exposure and HLA in healthy donors. The PCR was carried out with 60 Vbeta primers and 13 Jbeta primers. The assay was immunoSEQ multiplex PCR, and TCRdb's table has in-frame clones only and misses some. The repertoire includes 110,000 or so clones, roughly 82% of them detected once, and 5.8% sits in the top ten. The sequencing sample was made of PBMCs. Every receptor here comes from a young man in good health and CMV-seropositive.

This chain connects TRBV7-3 to TRBJ1-2, with 10 bases lining up with TRBD1. Germline V lookup: CDR1 SGHTA, CDR2 FQGTGA. The CDR3 loop spans 17 amino acids. V lost 1 base, J lost 2 bases, and 7 bases stayed unmatched. CDR3 bases: TGTGCCAGCAGCTTAATACCGGGGACAGGGGCCAACTATGGCTACACCTTC. Protein: CASSLIPGTGANYGYTF.

The J gene is TRBJ2-7, the V gene TRBV5-1; 11 bases line up with TRBD2. The V and J ends lost 3 bases and 4 bases, in that order; junction bases with no gene match: 6. The CDR3 consists of 15 residues. Germline values: CDR1 SGHRS, CDR2 YFSETQ. The CDR3 loop reads CASSSTSGSGYEQYF. The CDR3 DNA is TGCGCCAGCAGCTCCACTAGCGGGAGTGGTTACGAGCAGTACTTC.

CDR3 nucleotide sequence: TGTGCCAGCAGCGTAAAAGGACTAGCGGGAGGCAATGAGCAGTTCTTC. It specifies CASSVKGLAGGNEQFF. The chain is built from TRBV9 and TRBJ2-1, with 14 bases fitting TRBD2. From germline, CDR1 is SGDLS and CDR2 YYNGEE. V gave up 1 base and J gave up 6 bases; unmatched junction bases: 3. This CDR3 spans 16 amino acids.

The rearrangement uses TRBV30 and TRBJ1-5; a weak D match, TRBD1 (6 bases). Germline V lookup: CDR1 GTSNPN, CDR2 SVGIG (reference sequence). V was clipped by 2 bases and J by 2 bases, with 13 bases between them. The CDR3 extends over 15 amino acids. The CDR3 DNA is TGTGCCTGGAGTCGGCGGGGGCTTGGCAATCAGCCCCAGCATTTT. Protein sequence: CAWSRRGLGNQPQHF.

CDR3 nucleotides: TGCAGCGTTCCAACGACAGGCCACACTGAAGCTTTCTTT. Its translation is CSVPTTGHTEAFF. This chain joins TRBV29-1 and TRBJ1-1, with D perhaps TRBD1 (6 bases). The CDR3 has 13 residues. The germline V gene has CDR1 SQVTM and CDR2 ANQGSEA. Trimming shortened V by 5 bases and J by 3 bases, and 13 bases separated the two germline ends.

J is TRBJ2-7 and V is TRBV19; D is possibly TRBD2 (5 bases). Looked up from germline, CDR1 is LNHDA and CDR2 is SQIVND (reference sequence). V was pared by 7 bases and J by 2 bases, with 18 bases between. The CDR3 has 15 amino acids. The CDR3 region has the DNA TGTGCCAGTAAGGCTGGAGGCGAATTACCCTACGAGCAGTACTTC. Its translation is CASKAGGELPYEQYF. Combining the CDR3 with reference TRBV19 and TRBJ2-7 gives the whole variable domain DGGITQSPKYLFRKEGQNVTLSCEQNLNHDAMYWYRQDPGQGLRLIYYSQIVNDFQKGDIAEGYSVSREKKESFPLTVTSAQKNPTAFYLCASKAGGELPYEQYFGPGTRLTVT.

This chain joins TRBV5-1 and TRBJ2-7, with 9 positions matching TRBD1. This CDR3 comprises 14 residues. Germline lookup yields CDR1 SGHRS and CDR2 YFSETQ. The J segment lost 3 bases and the V segment lost 0 bases, leaving 1 base of the junction unmatched. The CDR3 sequence is CASSLVDRGYEQYF. Here the CDR3 DNA reads TGCGCCAGCAGCTTGGTGGACAGGGGCTACGAGCAGTACTTC.

This chain uses TRBV7-2 with TRBJ2-7; D may be TRBD2 (6 bases). CDR3 size: 15 residues. Per germline, CDR1 SGHTA and CDR2 FQGNSA. Trimming cost V 1 base and J 0 bases, with 10 bases left between them. The CDR3 region is CASSLGPGLSYEQYF. The CDR3 nucleotides are TGTGCCAGCAGCTTAGGACCGGGACTCTCCTACGAGCAGTACTTC. The full variable domain, with the rest looked up from reference TRBV7-2 and TRBJ2-7, is GAGVSQSPSNKVTEKGKDVELRCDPISGHTALYWYRQSLGQGLEFLIYFQGNSAPDKSGLPSDRFSAERTGGSVSTLTIQRTQQEDSAVYLCASSLGPGLSYEQYFGPGTRLTVT.

The chain recombines TRBV28 with TRBJ2-1; no firm D call. Germline CDR1 MDHEN, CDR2 SYDVKM. This CDR3 contains 12 residues. Trimming removed 6 bases from V and 8 bases from J, with 11 bases in between. The CDR3 nucleotides are TGTGCCAGCAGGGTTTTGAGCGATGAGCAGTTCTTC. This sequence encodes CASRVLSDEQFF.